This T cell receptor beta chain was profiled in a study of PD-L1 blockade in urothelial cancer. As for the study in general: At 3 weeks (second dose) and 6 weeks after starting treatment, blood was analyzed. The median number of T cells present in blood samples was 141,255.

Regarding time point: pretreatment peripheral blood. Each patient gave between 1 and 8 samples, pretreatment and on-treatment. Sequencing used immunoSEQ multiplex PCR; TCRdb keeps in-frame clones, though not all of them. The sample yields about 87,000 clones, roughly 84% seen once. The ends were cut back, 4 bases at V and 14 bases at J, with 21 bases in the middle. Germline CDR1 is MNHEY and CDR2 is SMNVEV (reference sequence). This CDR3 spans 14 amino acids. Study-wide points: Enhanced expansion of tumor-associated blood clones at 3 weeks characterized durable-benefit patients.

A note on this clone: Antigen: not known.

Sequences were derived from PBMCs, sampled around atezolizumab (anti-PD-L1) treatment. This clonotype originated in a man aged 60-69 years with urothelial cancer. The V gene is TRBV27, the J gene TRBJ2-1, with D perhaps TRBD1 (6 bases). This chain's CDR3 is CASSSDRFGRKEFF. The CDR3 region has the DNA TGTGCCAGCAGTTCGGACAGATTTGGGAGAAAGGAGTTCTTC.